The 27 T cell receptor beta chains below were found in one sample sequenced in a study of T-cell memory formation after mild COVID-19. Each CDR3 protein gets one entry after TCRdb re-called the 5' RACE reads with MiXCR. This table holds roughly 62,000 distinct CDR3 sequences, 9.3% found once. Input material: PBMCs or a T cell subset sorted from them (not recorded which). The receptors derive from a man aged 18 to 29 who had mild COVID-19 (a few samples of this study predate the infection). Cell type and time point are not known.

The chain is built from TRBV16 and TRBJ1-3; D call uncertain. The CDR3 runs to 15 residues. Germline-derived CDR1 and CDR2 are KGHSY and FQNENV. V was trimmed by 0 bases and J by 0 bases, leaving 6 bases between them. CDR3 region: CASSQSRPSGNTIYF. The DNA of the CDR3 is TGTGCCAGCAGCCAATCCAGGCCCTCTGGAAACACCATATATTTT. The full variable domain, in which reference TRBV16 and TRBJ1-3 provide the parts outside the CDR3, is GEEVAQTPKHLVRGEGQKAKLYCAPIKGHSYVFWYQQVLKNEFKFLISFQNENVFDETGMPKERFSAKCLPNSPCSLEIQATKLEDSAVYFCASSQSRPSGNTIYFGEGSWLTVV.

This clonotype was counted ten times or more. V gene TRBV4-3 combines with J gene TRBJ2-5; 7 positions match TRBD1. The J segment lost 4 bases and the V segment lost 1 base, leaving 12 bases of the junction unmatched. CDR1 is LGHNA and CDR2 is YSLEER in the germline V gene. This CDR3 is 17 amino acids long. For the CDR3, the DNA is TGCGCCAGCAGCCAAGGGTCGAACAGGGGTGGAGGAGAGACCCAGTACTTC. Protein: CASSQGSNRGGGETQYF.

This clonotype was seen a handful of times. The gene calls are TRBV7-2 and TRBJ2-3; 9 nucleotides agree with TRBD2. This CDR3 comprises 16 residues. Trimming removed 3 bases from V and 1 base from J; junction bases left unmatched: 5. Germline assignment: CDR1 SGHTA and CDR2 FQGNSA. The DNA for the CDR3 is TGTGCCAGCAGCTTTAGCGGGGGCGTTGGCACAGATACGCAGTATTTT. Its protein is CASSFSGGVGTDTQYF.

This clonotype has only a few counts. The genes are TRBV5-1 and TRBJ2-1; perhaps TRBD2 as D (5 bases). CDR1 SGHRS and CDR2 YFSETQ come from the germline V gene. V was cut by 0 bases and J by 7 bases, with 20 bases left in between. The CDR3 runs 17 residues. Here the CDR3 reads CASSLGNVDSVSNEQFF. The CDR3 bases are TGCGCCAGCAGCTTGGGAAATGTGGACTCGGTGTCGAATGAGCAGTTCTTC.

This clonotype has a handful of counts. CDR3 amino acids: CASGQGGEKLFF. DNA for the CDR3: TGTGCCAGCGGACAGGGAGGTGAAAAACTGTTTTTT. The genes are TRBV6-5 and TRBJ1-4; 8 nucleotides line up with TRBD1. Germline loops: CDR1 MNHEY, CDR2 SVGAGI. This CDR3 has 12 amino acids. With 8 bases clipped from V and 7 bases from J, the junction kept 3 bases outside the gene matches.

The rearrangement uses TRBV6-5 and TRBJ2-7; D unclear. Trimming removed 8 bases from V and 0 bases from J, with 8 bases in between. There are 12 residues in the CDR3. Germline V gene data show CDR1 as MNHEY and CDR2 as SVGAGI. The CDR3 DNA reads as TGTGCCAGCGGAAAGAGCTCCTACGAGCAGTACGTC. It translates to CASGKSSYEQYV.

The CDR3 nucleotides read TGTGCCAGCAGCCCCGGACAGCTCTCCTACGAGCAGTACTTC. Its translation is CASSPGQLSYEQYF. The V gene is TRBV11-2, the J gene TRBJ2-7, with D possibly being TRBD1 (6 bases). V was trimmed by 5 bases and J by 0 bases, leaving 11 bases between them. Germline CDR1 is SGHAT and CDR2 is FQNNGV. The CDR3 covers 14 residues.

The V gene is TRBV7-7, the J gene TRBJ2-2, with D perhaps matching TRBD1 (5 bases). The CDR3 covers 15 residues. Germline CDR1 and CDR2: SSHAT and FNYEAQ (reference sequence). The ends were cut back, 3 bases at V and 0 bases at J, with 8 bases in the middle. The CDR3 reads CASSLTTANTGELFF. The CDR3 nucleotides are TGTGCCAGCAGCTTGACGACAGCGAACACCGGGGAGCTGTTTTTT.

This clonotype appeared many times. V is TRBV7-2 and J is TRBJ2-7; D gene unclear. The germline V gene has CDR1 SGHTA and CDR2 FQGNSA. CDR3 size: 13 residues. Between the trimmed V and J ends, which lost 1 base and 5 bases, there was a span of 9 bases. In DNA, the CDR3 is TGTGCCAGCAGCTTAGTGGATAGGGACGAGCAGTACTTC. Protein product: CASSLVDRDEQYF.

J is TRBJ2-2 and V is TRBV6-1, with a weak D call TRBD1 (5 bases). This CDR3 is built from 18 residues. The germline V gene encodes CDR1 MNHNS and CDR2 SASEGT. V lost 6 bases to trimming and J lost 4 bases, with 24 bases between them. The CDR3, as DNA: TGTGCCAGCAGAGGGGCAGGGCAGTCCTTATCTCCCACCGGGGAGCTGTTTTTT. Translated, it gives CASRGAGQSLSPTGELFF.

The chain links TRBV7-2 to TRBJ2-2; D call uncertain. V lost 2 bases to trimming and J lost 6 bases, with 7 bases between them. The CDR3 extends over 13 amino acids. CDR1 is SGHTA, CDR2 FQGNSA, per germline. In nucleotides, the CDR3 is TGTGCCAGCAGCTTACCCTGGGCCGGGGAGCTGTTTTTT. Its protein product is CASSLPWAGELFF.

This clonotype has only a few counts. This rearrangement joins TRBV7-2 to TRBJ2-7; the D gene is possibly TRBD2 (7 bases). Per the germline V gene, CDR1 is SGHTA and CDR2 is FQGNSA. The length of the CDR3 is 15 residues. Trimming took off 7 bases at V and 2 bases at J, with 18 bases between the two ends. The DNA of the CDR3 is TGTGCCAGCACCCAAGGGGGGGGCTCTACCTACGAGCAGTACTTC. Translating gives CASTQGGGSTYEQYF.

This clonotype was picked up a small number of times. This chain connects TRBV6-5 to TRBJ2-2; no clear D. The CDR3 covers 12 residues. Germline loops: CDR1 MNHEY, CDR2 SVGAGI. The V gene lost 7 bases and the J gene lost 7 bases, with 10 bases spanning the gap. CDR3 protein: CASTPNNGELFF. CDR3 DNA sequence: TGTGCCAGCACTCCAAATAACGGGGAGCTGTTTTTT.

In this sample, this clonotype turned up many times. The chain joins TRBV5-5 to TRBJ2-1; D may match TRBD1 or TRBD2 (5 bases each). Trimming removed 3 bases from V and 5 bases from J, with 12 bases in between. CDR1 and CDR2 from the germline V gene are SGHKS and YYEKEE (reference sequence). The CDR3 has 14 residues. This CDR3 reads CASSWVSGHNEQFF. CDR3 nucleotides: TGTGCCAGCAGCTGGGTCTCGGGACACAATGAGCAGTTCTTC.

The V gene is TRBV27, the J gene TRBJ1-2; D is ambiguous. Trimming left V 2 bases short and J 11 bases short, with 24 bases between. The germline V gene has CDR1 MNHEY and CDR2 SMNVEV (reference sequence). There are 16 residues in the CDR3. The CDR3 protein is CASSLVAIGPKSIYTF. The CDR3 bases are TGTGCCAGCAGTTTAGTGGCCATCGGGCCGAAGTCTATTTACACCTTC.

The V call is TRBV2, the J call TRBJ1-2, with 10 bases matching TRBD1. Germline V gives CDR1 SNHLY, CDR2 FYNNEI. With 7 bases clipped from V and 8 bases from J, the junction kept 7 bases outside the gene matches. This CDR3 has 13 residues. CDR3 sequence reads: CASTRDRGNGYTF. The CDR3 DNA follows: TGTGCCAGCACCAGGGACAGGGGTAACGGCTACACCTTC.

This clonotype was counted only a few times. The chain has TRBV7-2 and TRBJ2-1; 12 bases line up with TRBD2. Germline V gene lookup returns CDR1 SGHTA and CDR2 FQGNSA. After removal of 2 bases from V and 9 bases from J, the junction contained 8 bases not matched to a gene. This CDR3 spans 16 amino acids. The CDR3 sequence: CASSLPSGGAFGEQFF. In nucleotides, the CDR3 is TGTGCCAGCAGCTTACCTAGCGGGGGGGCCTTCGGTGAGCAGTTCTTC.

This clonotype was picked up many times. V and J are TRBV7-9 and TRBJ2-3; tentative D call: TRBD1 (6 bases). The germline V and J ends were trimmed by 2 bases and 6 bases, with 6 bases remaining between them. Germline values: CDR1 SEHNR, CDR2 FQNEAQ (reference sequence). The CDR3 has 12 amino acids. The CDR3 DNA is TGTGCCAGCAGCTTACAGGGGGATACGCAGTATTTT. Amino acids: CASSLQGDTQYF.

The chain joins TRBV6-5 to TRBJ1-1; no reliable D call. The germline V gene has CDR1 MNHEY and CDR2 SVGAGI. This CDR3 spans 13 amino acids. V was trimmed by 6 bases and J by 1 base, leaving 9 bases between them. The CDR3 DNA is TGTGCCAGCAGGGTTATGGGGAACACTGAAGCTTTCTTT. This sequence encodes CASRVMGNTEAFF.

V is TRBV5-1 and J is TRBJ2-7, with 7 bases lining up with TRBD1. V lost 3 bases to trimming and J lost 0 bases; unmatched junction nucleotides: 3. Germline CDR1 SGHRS, CDR2 YFSETQ. The CDR3 has 14 residues. This CDR3 is CASSWGTDSYEQYF. The CDR3 DNA reads as TGCGCCAGCAGCTGGGGGACAGACTCCTACGAGCAGTACTTC.

This clonotype was seen a few times. The chain couples TRBV6-5 to TRBJ2-5; tentative D call: TRBD2 (5 bases). CDR3 length: 14 amino acids. Germline V CDR1 and CDR2: MNHEY, SVGAGI. The V end lost 0 bases, the J end lost 2 bases, and 7 bases lay between the germline ends. The CDR3 reads CASSYSSGQETQYF. CDR3 in DNA: TGTGCCAGCAGTTACTCAAGCGGTCAAGAGACCCAGTACTTC.

This clonotype was found many times. This chain connects TRBV9 to TRBJ2-7; no reliable D call. V lost 1 base and J 6 bases, leaving 5 bases between the germline ends. The CDR3 loop spans 11 amino acids. Germline V gives CDR1 SGDLS, CDR2 YYNGEE. CDR3 region: CASSVRSEQYV. The CDR3 DNA is TGTGCCAGCAGCGTAAGGAGCGAGCAGTACGTC.

The chain has TRBV13 and TRBJ2-1; a weak D match, TRBD2 (5 bases). The CDR3 loop spans 16 amino acids. Germline values: CDR1 PRHDT, CDR2 FYEKMQ (reference sequence). Trimming pared 2 bases from V and 4 bases from J, leaving 15 bases between. Here the CDR3 reads CASSLSIRDLYNEQFF. CDR3 in DNA: TGTGCCAGCAGCTTAAGCATCCGGGATCTATACAATGAGCAGTTCTTC.

This clonotype was counted many times. Germline is not matched at one junction end, which may reflect a read error. This chain connects TRBV5-1 to TRBJ2-7, with D perhaps TRBD2 (6 bases). The CDR3 runs 14 residues. CDR1 and CDR2 from the germline V gene are SGHRS and YFSETQ. The DNA for the CDR3 is TGCGCCAGCAGCCCCTCGGCGGGGAACTACGAGGAGTACTTC. Translating it yields CASSPSAGNYEEYF.

This clonotype was picked up a small number of times. This rearrangement joins TRBV7-3 to TRBJ2-5; 8 nucleotides match TRBD1. V trimming: 4 bases; J trimming: 5 bases; junction bases outside the gene matches: 9. Germline V gene data show CDR1 as SGHTA and CDR2 as FQGTGA. The CDR3 runs to 15 residues. CDR3 nucleotide sequence: TGTGCCAGCAGCTCATCAGGGGGCTGGCGCGAGACCCAGTACTTC. The encoded protein is CASSSSGGWRETQYF.

This clonotype was seen a single time. The chain employs TRBV7-2 and TRBJ2-3; no reliable D call. Germline V gene data show CDR1 as SGHTA and CDR2 as FQGNSA. V was trimmed by 7 bases and J by 4 bases, leaving 9 bases between them. CDR3 length: 12 amino acids. CDR3 sequence: CASTWTADTQYF. As DNA, the CDR3 is TGTGCCAGCACCTGGACCGCAGATACGCAGTATTTT.

This clonotype was detected a few times. The chain couples TRBV11-2 to TRBJ2-5; D unclear. There are 13 residues in the CDR3. Germline V gene lookup returns CDR1 SGHAT and CDR2 FQNNGV. V shed 10 bases and J shed 4 bases, with 16 bases lying between them. CDR3 residues: CATGPRWSETQYF. The CDR3 DNA reads as TGTGCCACCGGGCCCAGGTGGTCAGAGACCCAGTACTTC.